These 20 T cell receptor beta chains share one sample of origin, sequenced in a study of T cell clonotyping in hematopoietic cell transplantation. The sample's time point: recipient sample about 28 days before transplant, after cytoreduction. The protocol was immunoSEQ multiplex PCR, while the TCRdb copy is restricted to in-frame clones and leaves out a portion. Here the sample spans around 16,000 clones, roughly 93% being singletons. The sample consisted of peripheral blood mononuclear cells, taken before stem cell transplant. The receptors were sampled from a man between 18 and 29 years old with biphenotypic leukemia. Some clones in this sample may be carry-over from other donors' samples.

The sample holds one count of this clone. The CDR3 loop reads CASSLYPTGVRNYGYTF. The CDR3 coding sequence is TGTGCCAGCAGTTTATACCCCACGGGGGTAAGGAACTATGGCTACACCTTC. This chain connects TRBV27 to TRBJ1-2, with a weak D call TRBD1 (5 bases). This CDR3 is 17 amino acids long. Germline V CDR1 and CDR2: MNHEY, SMNVEV (reference sequence). V lost 1 base and J lost 2, with 17 bases in between.

The chain recombines TRBV19 with TRBJ1-2; a possible D gene is TRBD1 (5 bases). The CDR3 is 14 amino acids. The V gene's germline CDR1 is LNHDA and CDR2 SQIVND (reference sequence). Trimming took 4 bases from V and 4 from J, leaving 13 bases between them. CDR3 sequence (DNA): TGTGCCAGTAGTAGAGGAGACAGTCTCTATGGCTACACCTTC. Its translation: CASSRGDSLYGYTF.

J is TRBJ1-6 and V is TRBV28; 8 nucleotides line up with TRBD1. Germline CDR1 and CDR2: MDHEN and SYDVKM. Trimming cost V 6 bases and J 6 bases; bases outside gene matches: 10. CDR3 length: 16 amino acids. CDR3: CASSPLPGQVNSPLHF. The CDR3 DNA sequence: TGTGCCAGCAGCCCCCTACCGGGACAGGTTAATTCACCCCTCCACTTT.

The V and J genes are TRBV27 and TRBJ2-7; D assignment may be TRBD1 or TRBD2 (5 bases each). Germline V CDR1 and CDR2: MNHEY, SMNVEV (reference sequence). The CDR3 has 14 amino acids. With 0 bases removed from V and 0 bases from J, the gap between germline ends came to 6 bases. The chain's CDR3 is CASSLSGASYEQYF. In DNA form, the CDR3 reads TGTGCCAGCAGTTTATCCGGGGCCTCCTACGAGCAGTACTTC.

The rearrangement joins TRBV28 to TRBJ1-2; 9 positions match TRBD1. The junction had 10 bases not matched to a gene; V was cut back by 6 bases and J by 8 bases. Germline CDR1 MDHEN, CDR2 SYDVKM. The CDR3 consists of 14 residues. The CDR3 nucleotides are TGTGCCAGCAGCCCAACGGGGACAGGGATGGGCTACACCTTC. Translating gives CASSPTGTGMGYTF.

This chain links TRBV28 with TRBJ1-2; D is ambiguous. This CDR3 contains 16 residues. V was pared by 5 bases and J by 4 bases, with 20 bases between. Germline V gives CDR1 MDHEN, CDR2 SYDVKM. CDR3 amino acids: CASSTPVEGKVYGYTF. As DNA, the CDR3 is TGTGCCAGCAGTACCCCCGTGGAGGGAAAGGTCTATGGCTACACCTTC.

The chain combines TRBV7-9 with TRBJ1-6; unclear D gene. Trimming left V 5 bases short and J 7 bases short, with 21 bases between. The CDR3 covers 17 residues. Germline V lookup: CDR1 SEHNR, CDR2 FQNEAQ (reference sequence). The CDR3 spells CASSPDGVRIQNSPLHF. The CDR3, as DNA: TGTGCCAGCAGCCCGGACGGGGTAAGGATTCAGAATTCACCCCTCCACTTT.

The CDR3 protein is CASSQEGTTGSQFGYTF. As DNA, the CDR3 is TGCGCCAGCAGCCAAGAAGGGACAACAGGGAGCCAGTTTGGCTACACCTTC. This chain joins TRBV4-3 and TRBJ1-2; possible D gene TRBD1, 6 bases. Germline CDR1 and CDR2: LGHNA and YSLEER. The CDR3 loop spans 17 amino acids. V was pared by 0 bases and J by 7 bases, with 21 bases between.

This chain connects TRBV2 to TRBJ2-2, with D tentatively TRBD1 or TRBD2 (5 bases each). Germline V lookup: CDR1 SNHLY, CDR2 FYNNEI. The CDR3 has 11 residues. V was pared by 8 bases and J by 10 bases, with 11 bases between. The CDR3: CASRGGAELFF. CDR3 bases: TGTGCCAGCCGTGGGGGAGCGGAGCTGTTTTTT. The variable domain in full, with the rest retrieved from reference TRBV2 and TRBJ2-2, is EPEVTQTPSHQVTQMGQEVILRCVPISNHLYFYWYRQILGQKVEFLVSFYNNEISEKSEIFDDQFSVERPDGSNFTLKIRSTKLEDSAMYFCASRGGAELFFGEGSRLTVL.

V gene TRBV2 combines with J gene TRBJ2-7, with 8 bases fitting TRBD2. V was pared by 2 bases and J by 0 bases, with 3 bases of the junction left unmatched. The germline gives CDR1 SNHLY, CDR2 FYNNEI. The CDR3 is 15 residues long. The CDR3 reads CASSEQRGNSYEQYF. CDR3 sequence (DNA): TGTGCCAGCAGTGAACAGCGGGGGAACTCCTACGAGCAGTACTTC. The whole variable domain, remainder taken from reference TRBV2 and TRBJ2-7, is EPEVTQTPSHQVTQMGQEVILRCVPISNHLYFYWYRQILGQKVEFLVSFYNNEISEKSEIFDDQFSVERPDGSNFTLKIRSTKLEDSAMYFCASSEQRGNSYEQYFGPGTRLTVT.

The chain carries TRBV5-1 and TRBJ1-6, with D possibly TRBD1 on 6 matching bases. Looked up from germline, CDR1 is SGHRS and CDR2 is YFSETQ. The length of the CDR3 is 15 residues. V shed 2 bases and J shed 4 bases, with 10 bases lying between them. The CDR3 sequence is CASSLLGTYNSPLHF. CDR3 bases: TGCGCCAGCAGCTTACTCGGGACATATAATTCACCCCTCCACTTT.

The rearrangement links TRBV5-1 to TRBJ1-1, with D possibly TRBD1 on 5 matching bases. This CDR3 is 14 amino acids long. V lost 4 bases and J 2 bases, leaving 12 bases between the germline ends. Germline V gives CDR1 SGHRS, CDR2 YFSETQ. The CDR3 protein is CASSAQQVNTEAFF. CDR3 coding DNA: TGCGCCAGCAGCGCCCAACAGGTTAACACTGAAGCTTTCTTT.

The chain links TRBV7-8 to TRBJ2-1, with TRBD1 matching 7 bases. The CDR3 runs to 15 residues. The J segment lost 7 bases and the V segment lost 5 bases, leaving 11 bases of the junction unmatched. From germline, CDR1 is SGHVS and CDR2 FQNEAQ. DNA for the CDR3: TGTGCCAGCAGCCTCGGTTCCGGGACAGAAAATGAGCAGTTCTTC. Amino acids: CASSLGSGTENEQFF.

The V gene is TRBV7-6, the J gene TRBJ2-2; 15 bases map to TRBD2. Germline V gene lookup returns CDR1 SGHVS and CDR2 FNYEAQ. J lost 2 bases, V lost 6 bases, and 10 bases had no gene match. This CDR3 has 19 residues. CDR3 sequence reads: CASRARGLAGGPNTGELFF. Written as DNA, the CDR3 is TGTGCCAGCAGAGCCCGGGGACTAGCGGGGGGACCAAACACCGGGGAGCTGTTTTTT. Looking up the rest from reference TRBV7-6 and TRBJ2-2 gives the full variable domain: GAGVSQSPRYKVTKRGQDVALRCDPISGHVSLYWYRQALGQGPEFLTYFNYEAQQDKSGLPNDRFSAERPEGSISTLTIQRTEQRDSAMYRCASRARGLAGGPNTGELFFGEGSRLTVL.

This chain connects TRBV30 to TRBJ2-1; no clear D gene. With 1 base removed from V and 10 bases from J, the gap between germline ends came to 8 bases. Looked up from germline, CDR1 is GTSNPN and CDR2 is SVGIG (reference sequence). This CDR3 is built from 11 residues. CDR3 amino acids: CAWSAQWEQFF. DNA for the CDR3: TGTGCCTGGAGTGCCCAATGGGAGCAGTTCTTC. Supplemented by reference TRBV30 and TRBJ2-1, the full variable domain reads SQTIHQWPATLVQPVGSPLSLECTVEGTSNPNLYWYRQAAGRGLQLLFYSVGIGQISSEVPQNLSASRPQDRQFILSSKKLLLSDSGFYLCAWSAQWEQFFGPGTRLTVL.

V usage is TRBV15 and J usage is TRBJ1-5; 7 nucleotides agree with TRBD1. Per the germline V gene, CDR1 is LNHNV and CDR2 is YYDKDF (reference sequence). The CDR3 spans 16 residues. After removal of 3 bases from V and 1 base from J, the junction contained 6 bases not matched to a gene. As DNA, the CDR3 is TGTGCCACCAGCAGGACACAGGGGTTAAGCAATCAGCCCCAGCATTTT. Residues: CATSRTQGLSNQPQHF.

Here the CDR3 DNA reads TGTGCCTGGAGTGCTCCAGGGAATACGGGCACTGAAGCTTTCTTT. Translation gives CAWSAPGNTGTEAFF. The J gene is TRBJ1-1, the V gene TRBV30; TRBD1 might be the D (5 bases). The CDR3 covers 15 residues. In germline, CDR1 is GTSNPN, CDR2 SVGIG (reference sequence). Between the trimmed V and J ends, which lost 1 base and 4 bases, there was a span of 16 bases.

The rearrangement joins TRBV7-9 to TRBJ2-5; D gene unclear. In germline, CDR1 is SEHNR, CDR2 FQNEAQ (reference sequence). The CDR3 has 13 amino acids. The germline V and J ends were trimmed by 5 bases and 5 bases, with 12 bases remaining between them. The CDR3 region is CASSPVGVETQYF. CDR3 bases: TGTGCCAGCAGCCCCGTCGGTGTGGAGACCCAGTACTTC.

The table lists this clone with a count of one. The rearrangement joins TRBV30 to TRBJ2-1, with D unclear. The CDR3 runs to 12 residues. Trimming left V 8 bases short and J 6 bases short, with 14 bases between. CDR1 GTSNPN and CDR2 SVGIG come from the germline V gene (reference sequence). CDR3 coding DNA: TGTGCCAGATCTATTCGGGCCAATGAGCAGTTCTTC. This translates into CARSIRANEQFF. The complete variable domain, with remaining parts taken from reference TRBV30 and TRBJ2-1, reads SQTIHQWPATLVQPVGSPLSLECTVEGTSNPNLYWYRQAAGRGLQLLFYSVGIGQISSEVPQNLSASRPQDRQFILSSKKLLLSDSGFYLCARSIRANEQFFGPGTRLTVL.

The gene calls are TRBV11-2 and TRBJ1-1; D not certain. Germline loops: CDR1 SGHAT, CDR2 FQNNGV. The V end lost 5 bases, the J end lost 7 bases, and 17 bases lay between the germline ends. This CDR3 region has 14 residues. The CDR3 region is CASSRRTGGDEAFF. DNA of the CDR3: TGTGCCAGCAGCCGACGGACCGGTGGGGATGAAGCTTTCTTT.